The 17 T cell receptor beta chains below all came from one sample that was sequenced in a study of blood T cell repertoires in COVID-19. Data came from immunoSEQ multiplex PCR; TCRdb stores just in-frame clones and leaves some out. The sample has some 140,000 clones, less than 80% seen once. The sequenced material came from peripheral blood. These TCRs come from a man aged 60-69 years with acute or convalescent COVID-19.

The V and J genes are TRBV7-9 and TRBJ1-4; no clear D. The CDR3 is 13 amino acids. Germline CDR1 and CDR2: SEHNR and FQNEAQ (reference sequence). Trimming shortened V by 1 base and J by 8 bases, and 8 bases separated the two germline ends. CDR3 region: CASSLGRVEKLFF. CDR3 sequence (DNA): TGTGCCAGCAGCTTAGGTCGGGTGGAAAAACTGTTTTTT.

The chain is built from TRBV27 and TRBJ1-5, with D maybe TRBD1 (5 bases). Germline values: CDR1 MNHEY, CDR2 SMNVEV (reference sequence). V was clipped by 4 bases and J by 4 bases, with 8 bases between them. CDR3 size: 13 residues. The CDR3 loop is CASSSGLNQPQHF. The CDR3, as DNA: TGTGCCAGCAGTTCAGGGTTAAATCAGCCCCAGCATTTT.

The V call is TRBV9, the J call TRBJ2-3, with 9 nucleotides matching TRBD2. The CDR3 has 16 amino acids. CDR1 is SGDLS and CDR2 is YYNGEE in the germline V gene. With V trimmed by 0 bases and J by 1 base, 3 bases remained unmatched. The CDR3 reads CASSVDSGRRTDTQYF. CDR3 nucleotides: TGTGCCAGCAGCGTAGATAGCGGGAGACGCACAGATACGCAGTATTTT.

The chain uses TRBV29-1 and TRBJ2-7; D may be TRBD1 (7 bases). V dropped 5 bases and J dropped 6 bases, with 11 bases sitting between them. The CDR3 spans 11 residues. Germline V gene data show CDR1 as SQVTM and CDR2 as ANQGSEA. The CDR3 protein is CSVIRGAEQYF. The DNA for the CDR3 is TGCAGCGTTATCAGGGGGGCCGAGCAGTACTTC.

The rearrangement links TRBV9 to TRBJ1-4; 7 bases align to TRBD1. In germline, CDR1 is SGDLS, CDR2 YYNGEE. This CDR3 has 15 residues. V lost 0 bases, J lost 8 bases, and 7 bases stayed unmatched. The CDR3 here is CASSVATGESEKLFF. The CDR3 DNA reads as TGTGCCAGCAGCGTAGCAACAGGGGAGAGCGAAAAACTGTTTTTT.

The CDR3 DNA is TGTGCCGGAGGGCGCACTGAAGCTTTCTTT. This sequence encodes CAGGRTEAFF. The chain recombines TRBV30 with TRBJ1-1; D ambiguous. Between the trimmed V and J ends, which lost 8 bases and 4 bases, there was a span of 8 bases. The CDR3 covers 10 residues. The V gene's germline CDR1 is GTSNPN and CDR2 SVGIG (reference sequence). Looking up the rest from reference TRBV30 and TRBJ1-1 gives the full variable domain: SQTIHQWPATLVQPVGSPLSLECTVEGTSNPNLYWYRQAAGRGLQLLFYSVGIGQISSEVPQNLSASRPQDRQFILSSKKLLLSDSGFYLCAGGRTEAFFGQGTRLTVV.

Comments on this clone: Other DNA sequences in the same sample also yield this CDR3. CDR3 loop: CASSFGSSGQGVGELFF. CDR3 coding DNA: TGTGCCAGCAGCTTCGGATCGAGTGGACAGGGGGTCGGGGAGCTGTTTTTT. The chain employs TRBV7-9 and TRBJ2-2, with 10 nucleotides matching TRBD1. With 3 bases clipped from V and 7 bases from J, the junction kept 11 bases outside the gene matches. Germline CDR1 and CDR2: SEHNR and FQNEAQ (reference sequence). This CDR3 has 17 residues.

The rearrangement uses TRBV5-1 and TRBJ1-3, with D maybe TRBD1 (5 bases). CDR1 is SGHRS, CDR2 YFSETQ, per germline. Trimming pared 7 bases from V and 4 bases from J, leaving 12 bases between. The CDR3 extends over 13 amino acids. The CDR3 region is CASSQGSGNTIYF. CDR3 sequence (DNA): TGCGCCAGCTCTCAGGGCTCCGGAAACACCATATATTTT.

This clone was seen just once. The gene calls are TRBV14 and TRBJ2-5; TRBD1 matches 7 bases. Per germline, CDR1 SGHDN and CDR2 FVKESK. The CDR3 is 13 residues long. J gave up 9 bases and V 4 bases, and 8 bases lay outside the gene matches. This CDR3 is CASSRAGQEAQYF. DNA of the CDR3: TGTGCCAGCAGCCGGGCCGGACAGGAGGCCCAGTACTTC. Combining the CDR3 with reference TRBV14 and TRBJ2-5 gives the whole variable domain EAGVTQFPSHSVIEKGQTVTLRCDPISGHDNLYWYRRVMGKEIKFLLHFVKESKQDESGMPNNRFLAERTGGTYSTLKVQPAELEDSGVYFCASSRAGQEAQYFGPGTRLLVL.

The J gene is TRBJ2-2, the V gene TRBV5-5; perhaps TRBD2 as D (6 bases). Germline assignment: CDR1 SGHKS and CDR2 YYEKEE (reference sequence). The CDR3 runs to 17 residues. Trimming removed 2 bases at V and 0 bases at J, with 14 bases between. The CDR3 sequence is CASSLAHGGSNTGELFF. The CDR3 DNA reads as TGTGCCAGCAGCTTAGCCCATGGGGGGTCGAACACCGGGGAGCTGTTTTTT. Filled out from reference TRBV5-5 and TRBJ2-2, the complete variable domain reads DAGVTQSPTHLIKTRGQQVTLRCSPISGHKSVSWYQQVLGQGPQFIFQYYEKEERGRGNFPDRFSARQFPNYSSELNVNALLLGDSALYLCASSLAHGGSNTGELFFGEGSRLTVL.

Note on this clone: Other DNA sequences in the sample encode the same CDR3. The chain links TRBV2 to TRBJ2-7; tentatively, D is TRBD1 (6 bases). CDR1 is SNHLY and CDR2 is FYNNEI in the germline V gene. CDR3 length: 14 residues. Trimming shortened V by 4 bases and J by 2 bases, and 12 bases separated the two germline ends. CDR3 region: CASSANRGTYEQYF. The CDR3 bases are TGTGCCAGCAGTGCCAATAGGGGGACCTACGAGCAGTACTTC.

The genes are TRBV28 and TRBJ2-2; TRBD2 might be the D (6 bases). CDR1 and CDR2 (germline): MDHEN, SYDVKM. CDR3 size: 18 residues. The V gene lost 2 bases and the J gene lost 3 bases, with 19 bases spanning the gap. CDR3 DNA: TGTGCCAGCAGTTTAAGGGGTGGGGAGGTGAGGTACACCGGGGAGCTGTTTTTT. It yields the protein CASSLRGGEVRYTGELFF.

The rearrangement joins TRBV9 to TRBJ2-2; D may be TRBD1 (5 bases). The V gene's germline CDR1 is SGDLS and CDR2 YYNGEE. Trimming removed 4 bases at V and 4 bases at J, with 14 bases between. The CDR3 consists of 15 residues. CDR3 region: CASSPRQSFTGELFF. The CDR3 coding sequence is TGTGCCAGCAGCCCCCGACAGAGTTTCACCGGGGAGCTGTTTTTT.

CDR3 nucleotides: TGCAGTGTATCGAACAGCAATGAGCAGTTCTTC. This sequence encodes CSVSNSNEQFF. This rearrangement joins TRBV20-1 to TRBJ2-1; D is undetermined. The length of the CDR3 is 11 residues. Germline V lookup: CDR1 DFQATT, CDR2 SNEGSKA (reference sequence). Trimming left V 7 bases short and J 6 bases short, with 10 bases between.

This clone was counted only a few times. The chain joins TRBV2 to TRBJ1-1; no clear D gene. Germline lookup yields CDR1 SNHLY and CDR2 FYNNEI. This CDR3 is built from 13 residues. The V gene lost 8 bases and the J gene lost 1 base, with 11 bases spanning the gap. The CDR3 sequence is CASFLISNTEAFF. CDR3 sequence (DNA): TGTGCCAGCTTCCTAATTTCGAACACTGAAGCTTTCTTT.

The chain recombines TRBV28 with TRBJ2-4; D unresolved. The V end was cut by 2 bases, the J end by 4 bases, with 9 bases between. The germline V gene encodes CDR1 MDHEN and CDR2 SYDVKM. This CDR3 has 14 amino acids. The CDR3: CASSLDRLKNIQYF. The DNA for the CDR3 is TGTGCCAGCAGTTTAGATAGATTGAAAAACATTCAGTACTTC.

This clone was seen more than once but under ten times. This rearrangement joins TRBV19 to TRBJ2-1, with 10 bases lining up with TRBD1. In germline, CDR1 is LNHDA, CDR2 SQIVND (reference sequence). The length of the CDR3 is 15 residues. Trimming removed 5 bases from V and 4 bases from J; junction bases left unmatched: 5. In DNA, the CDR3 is TGTGCCAGTAGTTCGGGACAGGGGCTTTACAATGAGCAGTTCTTC. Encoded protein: CASSSGQGLYNEQFF.